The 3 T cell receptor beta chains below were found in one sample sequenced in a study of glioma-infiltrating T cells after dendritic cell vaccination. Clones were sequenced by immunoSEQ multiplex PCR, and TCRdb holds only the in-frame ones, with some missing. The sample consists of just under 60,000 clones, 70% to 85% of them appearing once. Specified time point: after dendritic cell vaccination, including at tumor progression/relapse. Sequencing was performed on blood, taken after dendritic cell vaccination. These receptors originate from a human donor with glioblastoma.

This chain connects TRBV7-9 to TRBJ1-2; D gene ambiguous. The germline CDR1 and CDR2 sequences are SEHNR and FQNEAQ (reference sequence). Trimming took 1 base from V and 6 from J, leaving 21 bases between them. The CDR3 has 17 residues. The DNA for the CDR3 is TGTGCCAGCAGCTTAGACGGGCGGGGTGAGCTATTTAATGGCTACACCTTC. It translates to CASSLDGRGELFNGYTF.

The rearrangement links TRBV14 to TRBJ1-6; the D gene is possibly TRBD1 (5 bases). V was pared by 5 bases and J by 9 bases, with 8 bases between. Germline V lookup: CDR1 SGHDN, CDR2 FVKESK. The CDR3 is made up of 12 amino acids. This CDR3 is CASSSQVSPLHF. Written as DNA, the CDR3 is TGTGCCAGCAGCTCACAGGTTTCACCCCTCCACTTT. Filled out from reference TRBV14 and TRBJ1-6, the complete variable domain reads EAGVTQFPSHSVIEKGQTVTLRCDPISGHDNLYWYRRVMGKEIKFLLHFVKESKQDESGMPNNRFLAERTGGTYSTLKVQPAELEDSGVYFCASSSQVSPLHFGNGTRLTVT.

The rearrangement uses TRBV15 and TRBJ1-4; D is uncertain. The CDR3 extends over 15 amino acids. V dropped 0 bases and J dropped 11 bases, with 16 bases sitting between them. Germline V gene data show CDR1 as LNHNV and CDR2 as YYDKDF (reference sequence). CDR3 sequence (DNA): TGTGCCACCAGCAGAGATACAACAGAGATACTCAAACTGTTTTTT. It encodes CATSRDTTEILKLFF.